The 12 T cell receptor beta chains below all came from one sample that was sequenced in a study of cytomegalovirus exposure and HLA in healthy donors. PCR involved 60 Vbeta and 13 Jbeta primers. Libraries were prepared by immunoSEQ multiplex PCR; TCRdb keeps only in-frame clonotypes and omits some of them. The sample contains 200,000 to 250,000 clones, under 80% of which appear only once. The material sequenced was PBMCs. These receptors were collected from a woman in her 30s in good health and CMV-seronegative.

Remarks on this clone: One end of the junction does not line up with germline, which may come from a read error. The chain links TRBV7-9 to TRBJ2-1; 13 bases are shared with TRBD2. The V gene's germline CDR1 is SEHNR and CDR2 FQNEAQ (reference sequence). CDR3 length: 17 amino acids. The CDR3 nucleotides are TGTTCCAGCAGCTTAATCCCCCCCGGGACTAGCGGGATGGAGCAGTTCTTC. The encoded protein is CSSSLIPPGTSGMEQFF. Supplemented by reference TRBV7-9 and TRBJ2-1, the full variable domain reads DTGVSQNPRHKITKRGQNVTFRCDPISEHNRLYWYRQTLGQGPEFLTYFQNEAQLEKSRLLSDRFSAERPKGSFSTLEIQRTEQGDSAMYLCSSSLIPPGTSGMEQFFGPGTRLTVL.

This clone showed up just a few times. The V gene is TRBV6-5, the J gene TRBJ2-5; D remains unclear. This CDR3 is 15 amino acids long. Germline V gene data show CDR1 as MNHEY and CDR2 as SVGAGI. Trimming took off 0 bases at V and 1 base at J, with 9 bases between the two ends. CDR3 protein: CASSYSVAAQETQYF. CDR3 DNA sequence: TGTGCCAGCAGTTACTCAGTGGCCGCCCAAGAGACCCAGTACTTC.

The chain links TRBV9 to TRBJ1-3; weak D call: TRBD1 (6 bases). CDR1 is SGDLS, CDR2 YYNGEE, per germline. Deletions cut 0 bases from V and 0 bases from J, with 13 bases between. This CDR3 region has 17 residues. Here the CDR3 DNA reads TGTGCCAGCAGCGTAGGGGCGGGGGCGAGCTCTGGAAACACCATATATTTT. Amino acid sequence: CASSVGAGASSGNTIYF.

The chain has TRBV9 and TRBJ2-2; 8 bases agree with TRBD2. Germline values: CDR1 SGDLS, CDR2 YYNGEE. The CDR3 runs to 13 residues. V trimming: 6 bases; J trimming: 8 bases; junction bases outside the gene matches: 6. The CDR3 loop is CASTPGGVGELFF. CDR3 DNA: TGTGCCAGCACCCCCGGGGGGGTTGGGGAGCTGTTTTTT.

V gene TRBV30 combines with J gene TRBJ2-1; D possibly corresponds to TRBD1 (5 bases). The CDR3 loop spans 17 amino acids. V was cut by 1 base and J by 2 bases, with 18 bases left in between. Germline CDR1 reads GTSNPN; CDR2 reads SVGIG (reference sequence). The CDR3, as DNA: TGTGCCTGGAGTGGAAGCTACCAAGGGGCCCCCTACAATGAGCAGTTCTTC. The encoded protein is CAWSGSYQGAPYNEQFF.

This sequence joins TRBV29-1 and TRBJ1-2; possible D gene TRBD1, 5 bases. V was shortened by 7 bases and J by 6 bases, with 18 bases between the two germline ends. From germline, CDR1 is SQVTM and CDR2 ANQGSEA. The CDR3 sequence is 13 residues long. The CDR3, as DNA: TGCAGCGCCGAGAAGGGGATGGGTGATGGCTACACCTTC. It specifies CSAEKGMGDGYTF. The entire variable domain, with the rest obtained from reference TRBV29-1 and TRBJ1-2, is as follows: SAVISQKPSRDICQRGTSLTIQCQVDSQVTMMFWYRQQPGQSLTLIATANQGSEATYESGFVIDKFPISRPNLTFSTLTVSNMSPEDSSIYLCSAEKGMGDGYTFGSGTRLTVV.

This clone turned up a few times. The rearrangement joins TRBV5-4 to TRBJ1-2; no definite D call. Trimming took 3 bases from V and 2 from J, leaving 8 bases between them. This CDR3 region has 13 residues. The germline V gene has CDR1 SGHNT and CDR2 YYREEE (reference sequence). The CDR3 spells CASSSGLNYGYTF. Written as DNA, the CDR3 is TGTGCCAGCAGCTCGGGTTTAAACTATGGCTACACCTTC.

CDR3 nucleotides: TGTGCCAGCAGTTACATGGTGGGCAATGTCAACGAGCAGTACTTC. Translating it yields CASSYMVGNVNEQYF. J is TRBJ2-7 and V is TRBV6-5; no clear D. This CDR3 is 15 amino acids long. V gave up 2 bases and J gave up 5 bases, with 16 bases separating them. Germline V gene sequence: CDR1 MNHEY, CDR2 SVGAGI.

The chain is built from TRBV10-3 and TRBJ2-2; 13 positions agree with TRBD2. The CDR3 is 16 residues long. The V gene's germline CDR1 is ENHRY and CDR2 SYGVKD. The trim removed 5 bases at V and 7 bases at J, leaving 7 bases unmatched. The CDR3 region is CAISRGLAGWFGELFF. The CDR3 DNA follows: TGTGCCATCAGTAGGGGACTAGCGGGATGGTTCGGGGAGCTGTTTTTT.

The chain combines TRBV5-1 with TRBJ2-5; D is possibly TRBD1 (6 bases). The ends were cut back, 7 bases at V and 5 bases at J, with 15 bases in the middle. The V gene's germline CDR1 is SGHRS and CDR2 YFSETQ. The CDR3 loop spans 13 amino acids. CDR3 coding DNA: TGCGCCAGCGGAACCAATACAGGGGAGACCCAGTACTTC. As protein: CASGTNTGETQYF.

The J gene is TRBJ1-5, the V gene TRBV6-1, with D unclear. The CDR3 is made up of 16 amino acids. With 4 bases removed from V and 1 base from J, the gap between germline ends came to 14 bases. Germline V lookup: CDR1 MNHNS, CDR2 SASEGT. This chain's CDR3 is CASSVRPVESNQPQHF. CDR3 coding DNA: TGTGCCAGCAGTGTAAGACCCGTGGAGAGCAATCAGCCCCAGCATTTT.

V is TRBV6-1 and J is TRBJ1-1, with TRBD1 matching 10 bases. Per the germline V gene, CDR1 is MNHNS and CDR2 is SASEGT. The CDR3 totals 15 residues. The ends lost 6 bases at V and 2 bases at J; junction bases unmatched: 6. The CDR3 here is CASSPRQGANTEAFF. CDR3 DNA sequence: TGTGCCAGCAGCCCCAGACAGGGGGCAAACACTGAAGCTTTCTTT.